What follows are 8 T cell receptor beta chains derived from one specimen sequenced in a study of identical twins. TCRdb passed the 5' RACE reads through MiXCR, listing each CDR3 protein once. This sample carries hundreds of thousands of distinct CDR3 sequences, 7.5% to 9.5% of them seen once, and the ten largest clones take 6% to 8.5%. This sample also appeared in a second study, on yellow fever vaccine responses in identical twins.

The sample taken for sequencing was CD8+ T cells sorted from blood. The receptors here all came from a woman aged 18 to 35 in good health.

This chain joins TRBV6-1 and TRBJ1-1; possibly TRBD1 for D (6 bases). This CDR3 spans 17 amino acids. CDR1 is MNHNS and CDR2 is SASEGT in the germline V gene. The V end lost 2 bases, the J end lost 4 bases, and 20 bases lay between the germline ends. Here the CDR3 reads CASSESRIVQGATEAFF. CDR3 DNA sequence: TGTGCCAGCAGTGAATCCCGAATCGTACAGGGTGCCACTGAAGCTTTCTTT.

This clonotype was recorded many times. The chain uses TRBV15 and TRBJ1-4; TRBD1 might be the D (5 bases). The germline V and J ends were trimmed by 9 bases and 2 bases, with 16 bases remaining between them. CDR3 length equals 15 residues. Germline V gives CDR1 LNHNV, CDR2 YYDKDF (reference sequence). Here the CDR3 DNA reads TGTGCCACATCAGGGAGGATATCCACTAATGAAAAACTGTTTTTT. Residues: CATSGRISTNEKLFF.

This clonotype was counted ten times or more. The V and J genes are TRBV5-6 and TRBJ1-6; 10 nucleotides agree with TRBD1. The CDR3 spans 18 residues. The germline CDR1 and CDR2 sequences are SGHDT and YYEEEE. With V trimmed by 0 bases and J by 7 bases, 10 bases remained unmatched. The CDR3 DNA sequence: TGTGCCAGCAGCTTGGCTGGTAGGACAGGGGGTATCAATTCACCCCTCCACTTT. Translation gives CASSLAGRTGGINSPLHF. Together with reference TRBV5-6 and TRBJ1-6, the CDR3 gives the full variable domain: DAGVTQSPTHLIKTRGQQVTLRCSPKSGHDTVSWYQQALGQGPQFIFQYYEEEERQRGNFPDRFSGHQFPNYSSELNVNALLLGDSALYLCASSLAGRTGGINSPLHFGNGTRLTVT.

This clonotype has ten or more counts. The chain recombines TRBV25-1 with TRBJ1-4, with 12 positions matching TRBD1. CDR3 length: 15 residues. The V and J ends lost 8 bases and 6 bases, in that order; junction bases with no gene match: 7. Germline values: CDR1 MGHDK, CDR2 SYGVNS. For the CDR3, the DNA is TGTGCCAGCGAGGGACAGGGGGCTAGGGATGAAAAACTGTTTTTT. This sequence encodes CASEGQGARDEKLFF. Using reference TRBV25-1 and TRBJ1-4 for the parts outside the CDR3, the full variable domain is EADIYQTPRYLVIGTGKKITLECSQTMGHDKMYWYQQDPGMELHLIHYSYGVNSTEKGDLSSESTVSRIRTEHFPLTLESARPSHTSQYLCASEGQGARDEKLFFGSGTQLSVL.

This chain connects TRBV27 to TRBJ2-5; D could derive from TRBD1 or TRBD2 (5 bases each). This CDR3 spans 15 amino acids. V dropped 8 bases and J dropped 0 bases, with 16 bases sitting between them. Germline values: CDR1 MNHEY, CDR2 SMNVEV (reference sequence). CDR3 amino acids: CASSIGRGYQETQYF. The CDR3 DNA sequence: TGTGCCAGCTCGATTGGACGGGGCTACCAAGAGACCCAGTACTTC.

J is TRBJ2-5 and V is TRBV7-9; TRBD2 is a possible D gene (6 bases). The V gene lost 5 bases and the J gene lost 1 base, with 14 bases spanning the gap. The germline V gene has CDR1 SEHNR and CDR2 FQNEAQ (reference sequence). This CDR3 comprises 15 residues. This CDR3 is CASSPTVRGQETQYF. DNA of the CDR3: TGTGCCAGCAGCCCAACCGTGCGGGGCCAAGAGACCCAGTACTTC.

This clonotype was counted ten times or more. V usage is TRBV9 and J usage is TRBJ1-1, with a tentative D call TRBD1 (5 bases). This CDR3 has 14 residues. The germline CDR1 and CDR2 sequences are SGDLS and YYNGEE. V gave up 2 bases and J gave up 2 bases, with 10 bases separating them. The CDR3 is CASSVQGGNTEAFF. The CDR3 DNA follows: TGTGCCAGCAGCGTGCAGGGAGGTAACACTGAAGCTTTCTTT.

This clonotype was counted between two and nine times. The chain links TRBV27 to TRBJ2-3, with D possibly called TRBD1 or TRBD2 (5 bases each). The CDR3 sequence is 14 residues long. Germline CDR1 MNHEY, CDR2 SMNVEV (reference sequence). Trimming removed 7 bases from V and 4 bases from J, with 15 bases in between. The DNA for the CDR3 is TGTGCCAGCAACCCCTCAGGGACGCCAGATACGCAGTATTTT. Translating gives CASNPSGTPDTQYF.